Shown below are 12 T cell receptor beta chains from a single sample sequenced in a study of T cell clonotyping in hematopoietic cell transplantation. Using immunoSEQ multiplex PCR, the repertoire was profiled, and TCRdb retains in-frame clones only, with some absent. The sample shows approximately 7,000 clones, approximately 88% of them seen only once. The sequencing here drew on PBMCs, taken 100 days after allogeneic stem cell transplant. The receptors stem from a male patient in his late teens or twenties who had an allogeneic stem cell transplant from a related donor, so the T cells may come from the graft donor. Some clones in this sample may be carry-over from other donors' samples.

V and J are TRBV6-1 and TRBJ1-4; D ambiguous. The V and J ends lost 6 bases and 0 bases respectively, with 11 bases between them. This CDR3 is 15 amino acids long. Looked up from germline, CDR1 is MNHNS and CDR2 is SASEGT. This CDR3 reads CASRGFRATNEKLFF. As DNA, the CDR3 is TGTGCCAGCAGGGGCTTTAGGGCAACTAATGAAAAACTGTTTTTT.

The V gene is TRBV7-3, the J gene TRBJ2-2; 15 nucleotides match TRBD2. Trimming at V came to 6 bases and at J to 7 bases, leaving 18 bases not matched to a gene. This CDR3 contains 20 residues. Per germline, CDR1 SGHTA and CDR2 FQGTGA. The CDR3 protein is CASSPLPGLAGGKGGGELFF. The CDR3 DNA reads as TGTGCCAGCAGTCCTCTCCCGGGACTAGCGGGAGGAAAGGGGGGCGGGGAGCTGTTTTTT. Complete variable domain (other parts from reference TRBV7-3 and TRBJ2-2): GAGVSQTPSNKVTEKGKYVELRCDPISGHTALYWYRQSLGQGPEFLIYFQGTGAADDSGLPNDRFFAVRPEGSVSTLKIQRTERGDSAVYLCASSPLPGLAGGKGGGELFFGEGSRLTVL.

V gene TRBV7-9 combines with J gene TRBJ1-2, with TRBD1 as a possible D gene (6 bases). Germline CDR1 is SEHNR and CDR2 is FQNEAQ (reference sequence). Deletions cut 1 base from V and 8 bases from J, with 14 bases between. The CDR3 has 14 amino acids. In DNA form, the CDR3 reads TGTGCCAGCAGCTTAGAGGGGGGCTGGAGCGGCTACACCTTC. Its protein is CASSLEGGWSGYTF. Full variable domain (missing parts from reference TRBV7-9 and TRBJ1-2): DTGVSQNPRHKITKRGQNVTFRCDPISEHNRLYWYRQTLGQGPEFLTYFQNEAQLEKSRLLSDRFSAERPKGSFSTLEIQRTEQGDSAMYLCASSLEGGWSGYTFGSGTRLTVV.

The chain is built from TRBV7-6 and TRBJ2-3; D is perhaps TRBD2 (6 bases). Trimming pared 5 bases from V and 6 bases from J, leaving 15 bases between. Looked up from germline, CDR1 is SGHVS and CDR2 is FNYEAQ. There are 14 residues in the CDR3. The CDR3 region is CASSPSVFGDTQYF. The CDR3 coding sequence is TGTGCCAGCAGCCCTAGCGTATTCGGGGATACGCAGTATTTT.

The chain uses TRBV19 and TRBJ2-1; the D call may be TRBD1 or TRBD2 (6 bases each). Trimming left V 6 bases short and J 15 bases short, with 18 bases between. Germline values: CDR1 LNHDA, CDR2 SQIVND (reference sequence). The CDR3 length is 12 residues. CDR3 bases: TGTGCCAGTAGCCCGATTGGGGGGCGGCTGTTCTTC. It is translated as CASSPIGGRLFF.

The gene calls are TRBV6-5 and TRBJ2-1; 8 nucleotides agree with TRBD2. The V and J ends lost 2 bases and 8 bases, in that order; junction bases with no gene match: 5. CDR3 size: 14 residues. Germline CDR1 is MNHEY and CDR2 is SVGAGI. The CDR3 region is CASSYNGRGDEQFF. The CDR3 DNA follows: TGTGCCAGCAGTTACAACGGGAGGGGGGATGAGCAGTTCTTC.

The V gene is TRBV6-1, the J gene TRBJ1-6; 9 bases align to TRBD1. This CDR3 region has 14 residues. Germline V CDR1 and CDR2: MNHNS, SASEGT. J gave up 5 bases and V 8 bases, and 4 bases lay outside the gene matches. CDR3 sequence reads: CASLWDRDNSPLHF. The CDR3 DNA is TGTGCCAGCCTGTGGGACAGGGATAATTCACCCCTCCACTTT.

This chain uses TRBV4-3 with TRBJ2-1; D not certain. CDR1 is LGHNA, CDR2 YSLEER, per germline. The V gene lost 3 bases and the J gene lost 8 bases, with 20 bases spanning the gap. This CDR3 has 16 residues. The CDR3 protein is CASSQVSDPSEHEQFF. The CDR3 bases are TGCGCCAGCAGCCAGGTCAGCGATCCTAGTGAACATGAGCAGTTCTTC.

CDR3 DNA sequence: TGCGCCAGCAGCCAAGATAGCAATGAGCAGTTCTTC. Protein: CASSQDSNEQFF. The chain couples TRBV4-3 to TRBJ2-1; D remains unclear. Germline CDR1 reads LGHNA; CDR2 reads YSLEER. The V and J ends lost 0 bases and 6 bases respectively, with 3 bases between them. This CDR3 is 12 amino acids long.

In this sample, this clone turned up once. The CDR3 DNA is TGTGCCACAGGCAAAGTTAGCACAGATACGCAGTATTTT. Translated: CATGKVSTDTQYF. The chain carries TRBV9 and TRBJ2-3, with unresolved D. The V end was cut by 9 bases, the J end by 0 bases, with 11 bases between. CDR3 size: 13 residues. CDR1 and CDR2 (germline): SGDLS, YYNGEE.

The chain combines TRBV4-3 with TRBJ2-7, with D perhaps given as TRBD1 or TRBD2 (5 bases each). Trimming took 4 bases from V and 0 from J, leaving 16 bases between them. Looked up from germline, CDR1 is LGHNA and CDR2 is YSLEER. The CDR3 spans 16 residues. CDR3: CASSRSSSGPSYEQYV. CDR3 in DNA: TGCGCCAGCAGCCGATCCAGTTCGGGACCCTCCTACGAGCAGTACGTC.

The V call is TRBV4-3, the J call TRBJ1-2; possible D gene TRBD1, 5 bases. The CDR3 runs 13 residues. Germline-derived CDR1 and CDR2 are LGHNA and YSLEER. V lost 4 bases and J lost 4, with 10 bases in between. The CDR3: CASSRLDSYGYTF. For the CDR3, the DNA is TGCGCCAGCAGCCGATTAGACAGCTATGGCTACACCTTC.